This is a list of T cell receptor beta chains from one sample in a study of cytomegalovirus exposure and HLA in healthy donors. Sequencing was performed with immunoSEQ multiplex PCR; in TCRdb, only in-frame clones are kept and a portion is missing. The listing records some 96,000 clones. Sequencing was carried out using PBMCs. These receptors all come from a woman in her thirties in good health and CMV-seronegative. Both conserved end residues are part of each CDR3. Fields, in order: D gene, V gene, J gene, CDR3 DNA, CDR3 protein. D genes are given only for firm matches.

>-|TRBV5-1|TRBJ1-1
TGCGCCAGCAGCTTGGATGCGGGAATGAACACTGAAGCTTTCTTT
CASSLDAGMNTEAFF
>-|TRBV28|TRBJ1-2
TGTGCCAGCAGTCCCTCCGCTACGGGATTGCACTATGGCTACACCTTC
CASSPSATGLHYGYTF
>TRBD1|TRBV25-1|TRBJ2-5
TGTGCCAGCAGTGAATGGGACAGTCAAGAGACCCAGTACTTC
CASSEWDSQETQYF
>-|TRBV28|TRBJ1-2
TGTGCCAGCAGTACAGGGATTGGCTACACCTTC
CASSTGIGYTF
>-|TRBV9|TRBJ2-7
TGTGCCAGCAGCGTAGCTCCAGCGGACTCCTACGAGCAGTACTTC
CASSVAPADSYEQYF
>TRBD1|TRBV7-3|TRBJ1-1
TGTGCCAGCAGCGCCACAGGGGGGAACACTGAAGCTTTCTTT
CASSATGGNTEAFF
>TRBD2|TRBV18|TRBJ2-7
TGTGCCAGCTCAGGGGGACTAGCTGTCGAGCAGTACTTC
CASSGGLAVEQYF
>-|TRBV28|TRBJ1-5
TGTGCCAGCAGTTTAGCGGGGCAGCCCCAGCATTTT
CASSLAGQPQHF
>-|TRBV5-1|TRBJ2-7
TGCGCCAGCAGCTTGACTGACTCCTACGAGCAGTACTTC
CASSLTDSYEQYF
>-|TRBV7-8|TRBJ1-3
TGTGCCAGCAGCTCCGTAGCGGGGAGAAACACCATATATTTT
CASSSVAGRNTIYF
>TRBD1|TRBV11-2|TRBJ2-4
TGTGCCAGCAGCTTAGTCCGACAGGGTATCTACATTCAGTACTTC
CASSLVRQGIYIQYF
>-|TRBV5-4|TRBJ2-7
TGTGCCAGCAGCTTGGGGGACTTACCCTACGAGCAGTACTTC
CASSLGDLPYEQYF
>-|TRBV29-1|TRBJ1-1
TGCAGCGGTGGACAGATGAACACTGAAGCTTTCTTT
CSGGQMNTEAFF
>-|TRBV4-1|TRBJ2-7
TGCGCCAGCAGCCAACAACGGGGGACTGACTACGAGCAGTACTTC
CASSQQRGTDYEQYF
>-|TRBV5-6|TRBJ1-1
TGTGCCAGCAGCTTGGAGCGGCTGACTGAAGCTTTCTTT
CASSLERLTEAFF
>-|TRBV2|TRBJ2-3
TGTGCCAGCAGTGACCCCGGGACTAGCACAGATACGCAGTATTTT
CASSDPGTSTDTQYF
>TRBD1|TRBV19|TRBJ2-7
TGTGCCAGTAGGCCCCCCCTTGGGACAGCCGCCTACGAGCAGTACTTC
CASRPPLGTAAYEQYF
>TRBD1|TRBV5-1|TRBJ2-1
TGCGCCAGCAGCCCGGGACAGGGGGCTTACTATGAGCAGTTCTTC
CASSPGQGAYYEQFF
>TRBD1|TRBV5-1|TRBJ1-2
TGCGCCAGCAGCCCCGTTGGTGCAGGGGGAAACGGATTAGGCGGCTACACCTTC
CASSPVGAGGNGLGGYTF
>-|TRBV9|TRBJ1-1
TGTGCCAGCAGCGTTGCCGAGGGTTATACTGAAGCTTTCTTT
CASSVAEGYTEAFF
>-|TRBV5-6|TRBJ2-3
TGTGCCAGCCTTGAAACGACAGCTAGCGCAGATACGCAGTATTTT
CASLETTASADTQYF
>-|TRBV6-1|TRBJ1-5
TGTGCCAGCAGTGAATTTACAGCTCCTAGCAATCAGCCCCAGCATTTT
CASSEFTAPSNQPQHF
>-|TRBV6-1|TRBJ1-1
TGTGCCAGCATTCGGGGGGTGAACACTGAAGCTTTCTTT
CASIRGVNTEAFF
>TRBD1|TRBV23-1|TRBJ1-1
TGCGCCAGCAGTCAACCGGGACAGCGAAACGCTGAAGCTTTCTTT
CASSQPGQRNAEAFF
>TRBD1|TRBV11-3|TRBJ1-2
TGTGCCAGCAGCGAAGGGGGACAGGGGAACGGCTACACCTTC
CASSEGGQGNGYTF
>TRBD2|TRBV6-6|TRBJ2-4
TGTGCCAGCAGCTCCACTAGCGGGAGTGAGGAAAACATTCAGTACTTC
CASSSTSGSEENIQYF
>TRBD1|TRBV30|TRBJ2-7
TGTGCCTGGAGTGACCCCTCACCGGGACAGTTAGCCTACGAGCAGTACTTC
CAWSDPSPGQLAYEQYF
>-|TRBV25-1|TRBJ1-2
TGTGCCAGCAGTGTCACAGGGAAAAACTATGGCTACACCTTC
CASSVTGKNYGYTF
>-|TRBV10-3|TRBJ2-7
TGTGCCATCAGTGCTTCGGGGGATATGGCCGTTCGGTACGAGCAGTACTTC
CAISASGDMAVRYEQYF
>-|TRBV7-9|TRBJ2-2
TGTGCCAGCAGCTTAGGGACTAACACCGGGGAGCTGTTTTTT
CASSLGTNTGELFF
>-|TRBV6-5|TRBJ2-2
TGTGCCAGCATGTGGACAGCGAACACCGGGGAGCTGTTTTTT
CASMWTANTGELFF
>TRBD2|TRBV30|TRBJ2-1
TGTGCCCGATCCGGGACTACCTACAATGAGCAGTTCTTC
CARSGTTYNEQFF